This T cell receptor (beta chain) was profiled in a study of T cell changes during pregnancy in multiple sclerosis. CDR3 length: 14 amino acids. Germline-derived CDR1 and CDR2 are SGHNT and YYREEE (reference sequence). V dropped 7 bases and J dropped 4 bases, with 14 bases sitting between them. Assay: immunoSEQ multiplex PCR; the TCRdb copy retains only in-frame clones and omits some. The table shows 50,000 or so clones, with about 92% occurring only once. The TCR originated in a female donor with multiple sclerosis, enrolled in a pregnancy study. Source: CD4+ T cells from peripheral blood mononuclear cells, taken before pregnancy. The chain recombines TRBV5-4 with TRBJ2-2; D is possibly TRBD1 (6 bases). The CDR3 nucleotides are TGTGCCAGCGGAAACCCCAGGGGCACCGGGGAGCTGTTTTTT. Protein: CASGNPRGTGELFF.